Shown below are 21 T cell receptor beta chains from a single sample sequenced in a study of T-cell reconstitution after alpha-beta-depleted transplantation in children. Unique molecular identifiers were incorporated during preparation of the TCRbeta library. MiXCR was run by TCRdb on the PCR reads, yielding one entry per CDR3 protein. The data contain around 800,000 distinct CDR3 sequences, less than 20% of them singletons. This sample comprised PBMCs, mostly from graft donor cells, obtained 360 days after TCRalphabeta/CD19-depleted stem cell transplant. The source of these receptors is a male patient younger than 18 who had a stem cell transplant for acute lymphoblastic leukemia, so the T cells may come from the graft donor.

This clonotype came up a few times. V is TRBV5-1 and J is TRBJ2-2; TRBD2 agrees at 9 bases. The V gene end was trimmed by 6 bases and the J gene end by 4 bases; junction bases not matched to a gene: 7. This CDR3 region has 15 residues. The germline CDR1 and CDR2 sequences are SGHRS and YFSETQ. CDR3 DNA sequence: TGCGCCAGCACCAGTGTGACTAGCGGCACCGGGGAGCTGTTTTTT. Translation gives CASTSVTSGTGELFF.

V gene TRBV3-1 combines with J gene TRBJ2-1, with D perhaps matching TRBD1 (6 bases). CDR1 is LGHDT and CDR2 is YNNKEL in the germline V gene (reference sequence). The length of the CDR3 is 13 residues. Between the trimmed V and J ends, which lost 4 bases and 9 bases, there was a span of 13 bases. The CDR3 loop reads CASSLRTVREQFF. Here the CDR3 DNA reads TGTGCCAGCAGCCTCCGGACAGTTCGTGAGCAGTTCTTC.

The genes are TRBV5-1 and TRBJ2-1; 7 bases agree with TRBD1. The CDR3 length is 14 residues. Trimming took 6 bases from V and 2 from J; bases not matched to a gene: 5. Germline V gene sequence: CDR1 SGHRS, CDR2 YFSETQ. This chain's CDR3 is CASNTGVTYNEQFF. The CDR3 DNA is TGCGCCAGCAACACAGGGGTAACCTACAATGAGCAGTTCTTC.

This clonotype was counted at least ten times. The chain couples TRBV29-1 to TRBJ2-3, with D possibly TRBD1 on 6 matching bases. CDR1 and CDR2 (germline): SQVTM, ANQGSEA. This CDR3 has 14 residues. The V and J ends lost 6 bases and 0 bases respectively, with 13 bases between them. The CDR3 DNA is TGCAGCGTGGGTGAACAGGGCAGCACAGATACGCAGTATTTT. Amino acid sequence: CSVGEQGSTDTQYF.

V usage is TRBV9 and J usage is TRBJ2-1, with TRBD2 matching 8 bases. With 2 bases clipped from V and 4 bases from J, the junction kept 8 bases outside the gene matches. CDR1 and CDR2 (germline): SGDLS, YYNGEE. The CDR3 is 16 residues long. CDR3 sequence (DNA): TGTGCCAGCAGCGTTCAGACAGCGGGAGCATACAATGAGCAGTTCTTC. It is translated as CASSVQTAGAYNEQFF.

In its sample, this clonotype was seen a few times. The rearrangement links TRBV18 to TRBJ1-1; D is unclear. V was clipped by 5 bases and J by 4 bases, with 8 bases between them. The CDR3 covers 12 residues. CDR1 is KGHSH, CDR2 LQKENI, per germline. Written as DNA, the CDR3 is TGTGCCAGCTCAACTGACCGCACTGAAGCTTTCTTT. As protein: CASSTDRTEAFF. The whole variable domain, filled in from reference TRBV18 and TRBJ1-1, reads NAGVMQNPRHLVRRRGQEARLRCSPMKGHSHVYWYRQLPEEGLKFMVYLQKENIIDESGMPKERFSAEFPKEGPSILRIQQVVRGDSAAYFCASSTDRTEAFFGQGTRLTVV.

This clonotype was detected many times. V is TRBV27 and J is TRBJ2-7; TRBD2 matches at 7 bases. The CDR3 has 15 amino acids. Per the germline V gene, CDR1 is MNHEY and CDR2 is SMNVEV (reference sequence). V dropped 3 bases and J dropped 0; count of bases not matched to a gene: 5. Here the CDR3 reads CASSLGGRASYEQYF. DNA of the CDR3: TGTGCCAGCAGTTTGGGGGGGAGGGCCTCCTACGAGCAGTACTTC.

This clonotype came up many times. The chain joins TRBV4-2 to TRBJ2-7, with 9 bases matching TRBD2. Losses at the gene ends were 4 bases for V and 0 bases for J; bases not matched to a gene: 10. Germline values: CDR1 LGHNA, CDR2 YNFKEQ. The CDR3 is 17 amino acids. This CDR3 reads CASSLGLASPLSYEQYF. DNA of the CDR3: TGTGCCAGCAGCCTCGGACTAGCGAGTCCCCTCTCCTACGAGCAGTACTTC.

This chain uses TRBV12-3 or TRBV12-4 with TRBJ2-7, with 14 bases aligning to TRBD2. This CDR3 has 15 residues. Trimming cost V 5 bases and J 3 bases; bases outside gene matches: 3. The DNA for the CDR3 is TGTGCCAGCAGTGGGACTAGCGGGAGTCTCTACGAGCAGTACTTC. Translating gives CASSGTSGSLYEQYF.

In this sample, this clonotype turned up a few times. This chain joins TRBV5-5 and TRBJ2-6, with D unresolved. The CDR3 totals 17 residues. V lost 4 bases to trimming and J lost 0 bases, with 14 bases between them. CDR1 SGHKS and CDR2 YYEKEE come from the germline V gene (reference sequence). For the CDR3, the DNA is TGTGCCAGCAGCACCGGGCAGTTCCTCTCTGGGGCCAACGTCCTGACTTTC. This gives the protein CASSTGQFLSGANVLTF.

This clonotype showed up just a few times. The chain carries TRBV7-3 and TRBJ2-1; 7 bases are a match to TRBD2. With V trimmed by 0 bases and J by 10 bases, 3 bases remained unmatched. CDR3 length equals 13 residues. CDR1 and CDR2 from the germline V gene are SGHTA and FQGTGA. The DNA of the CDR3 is TGTGCCAGCAGCTTAACCGGAGCGGGAGAGCAGTTCTTC. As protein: CASSLTGAGEQFF.

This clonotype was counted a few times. The CDR3 is CASSSGTSGNGELFF. Here the CDR3 DNA reads TGTGCCAGCAGCTCCGGGACTAGCGGGAATGGGGAGCTGTTTTTT. The chain recombines TRBV7-3 with TRBJ2-2; 13 bases align to TRBD2. The CDR3 runs to 15 residues. The germline V gene encodes CDR1 SGHTA and CDR2 FQGTGA. The V gene end was trimmed by 4 bases and the J gene end by 8 bases; junction bases not matched to a gene: 4.

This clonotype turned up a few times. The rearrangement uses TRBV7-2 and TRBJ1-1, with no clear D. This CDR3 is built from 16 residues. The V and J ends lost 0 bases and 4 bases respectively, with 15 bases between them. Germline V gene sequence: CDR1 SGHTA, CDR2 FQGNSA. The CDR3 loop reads CASSLAPPRRGTEAFF. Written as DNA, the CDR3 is TGTGCCAGCAGCTTAGCGCCTCCCCGACGGGGCACTGAAGCTTTCTTT.

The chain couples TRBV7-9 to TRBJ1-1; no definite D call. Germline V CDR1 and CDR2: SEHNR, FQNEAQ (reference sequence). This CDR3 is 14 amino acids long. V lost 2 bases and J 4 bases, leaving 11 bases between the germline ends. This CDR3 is CASSLRARSTEAFF. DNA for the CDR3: TGTGCCAGCAGCTTACGGGCTCGCTCCACTGAAGCTTTCTTT.

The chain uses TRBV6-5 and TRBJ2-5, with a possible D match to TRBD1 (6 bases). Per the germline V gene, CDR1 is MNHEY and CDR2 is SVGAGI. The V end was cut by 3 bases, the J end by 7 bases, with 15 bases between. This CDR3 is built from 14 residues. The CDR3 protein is CASSYEGGRGTQYF. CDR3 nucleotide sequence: TGTGCCAGCAGTTATGAAGGGGGAAGGGGGACCCAGTACTTC.

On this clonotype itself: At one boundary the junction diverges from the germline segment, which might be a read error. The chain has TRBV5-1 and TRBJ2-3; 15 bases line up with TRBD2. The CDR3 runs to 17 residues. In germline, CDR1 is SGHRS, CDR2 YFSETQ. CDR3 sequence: CASSFGLAGGITDTQYF. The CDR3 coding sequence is TGCGCCAGCAGCTTCGGACTAGCGGGAGGGATCACAGATACGCAATATTTT.

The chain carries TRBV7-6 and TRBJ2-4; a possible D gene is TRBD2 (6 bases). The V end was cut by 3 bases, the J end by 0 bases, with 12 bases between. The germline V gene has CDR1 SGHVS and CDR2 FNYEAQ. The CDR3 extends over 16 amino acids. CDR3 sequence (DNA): TGTGCCAGCAGCTTCCCCCGGGACTCAGCCAAAAACATTCAGTACTTC. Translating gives CASSFPRDSAKNIQYF.

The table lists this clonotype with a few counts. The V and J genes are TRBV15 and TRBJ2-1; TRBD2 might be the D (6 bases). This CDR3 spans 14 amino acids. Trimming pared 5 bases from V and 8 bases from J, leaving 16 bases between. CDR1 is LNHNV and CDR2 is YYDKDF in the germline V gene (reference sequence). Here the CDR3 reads CATSGGGSYDEQFF. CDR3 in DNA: TGTGCCACCAGCGGAGGAGGGAGCTATGATGAGCAGTTCTTC. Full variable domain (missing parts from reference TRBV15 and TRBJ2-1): DAMVIQNPRYQVTQFGKPVTLSCSQTLNHNVMYWYQQKSSQAPKLLFHYYDKDFNNEADTPDNFQSRRPNTSFCFLDIRSPGLGDTAMYLCATSGGGSYDEQFFGPGTRLTVL.

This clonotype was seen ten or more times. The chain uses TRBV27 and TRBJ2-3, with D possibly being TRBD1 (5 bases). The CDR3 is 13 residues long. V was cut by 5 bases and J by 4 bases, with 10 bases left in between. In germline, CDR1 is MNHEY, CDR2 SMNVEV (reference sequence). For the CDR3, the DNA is TGTGCCAGCAGTGCAGGGCATGCAGATACGCAGTATTTT. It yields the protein CASSAGHADTQYF.

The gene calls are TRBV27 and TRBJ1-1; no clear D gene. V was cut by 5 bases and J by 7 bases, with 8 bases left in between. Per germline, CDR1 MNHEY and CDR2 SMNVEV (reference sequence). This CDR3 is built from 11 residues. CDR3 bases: TGTGCCAGCAGTCGCTCAGGTGAAGCTTTCTTT. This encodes CASSRSGEAFF.

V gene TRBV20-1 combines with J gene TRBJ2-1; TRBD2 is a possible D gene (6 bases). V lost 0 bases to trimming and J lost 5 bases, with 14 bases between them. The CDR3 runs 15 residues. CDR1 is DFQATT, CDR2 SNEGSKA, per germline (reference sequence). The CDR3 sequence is CSARDFSRGNNEQFF. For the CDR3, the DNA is TGCAGTGCTAGAGATTTTTCGCGGGGAAACAATGAGCAGTTCTTC.